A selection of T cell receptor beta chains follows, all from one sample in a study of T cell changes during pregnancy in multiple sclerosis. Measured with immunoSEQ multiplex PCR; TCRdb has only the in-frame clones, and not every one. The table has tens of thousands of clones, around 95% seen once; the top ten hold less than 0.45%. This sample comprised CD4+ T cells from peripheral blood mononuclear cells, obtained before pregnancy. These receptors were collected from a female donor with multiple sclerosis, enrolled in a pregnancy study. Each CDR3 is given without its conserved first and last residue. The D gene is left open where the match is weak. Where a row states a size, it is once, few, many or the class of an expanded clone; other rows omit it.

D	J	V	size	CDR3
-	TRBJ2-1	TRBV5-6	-	ASSLGWRTYNEQF
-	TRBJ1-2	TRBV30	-	AWSARDFYGYT
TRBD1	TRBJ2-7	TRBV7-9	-	ASSTRQGYEQY
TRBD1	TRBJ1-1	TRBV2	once	ATRGTGVTEAF
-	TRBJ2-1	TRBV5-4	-	ASSLVLGGSSYNEQF
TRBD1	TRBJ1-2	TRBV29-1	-	SVYLRTGDRYGYT
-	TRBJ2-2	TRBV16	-	ASSPAGELF
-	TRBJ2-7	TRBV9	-	ASSVGGGTYEQY
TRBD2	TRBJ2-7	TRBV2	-	ASKAPQGLAGYEQY
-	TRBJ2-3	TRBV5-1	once	ASSPKPQDTQY
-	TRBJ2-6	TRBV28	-	ASSPITGLGSGANVLT
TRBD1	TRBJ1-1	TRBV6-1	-	ATLGGQGLGTEAF
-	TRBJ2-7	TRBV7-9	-	ASSPRPGDDEQY
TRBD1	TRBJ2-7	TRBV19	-	ASRAGGGSYEQY
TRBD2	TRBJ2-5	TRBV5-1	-	ASSSTSGRGTQY
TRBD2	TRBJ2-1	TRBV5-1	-	ASSYDGGNEQF
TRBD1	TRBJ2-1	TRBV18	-	ASSPLTGGLYNEQF
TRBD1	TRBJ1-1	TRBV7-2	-	ASSLVGTGGKVAEAF
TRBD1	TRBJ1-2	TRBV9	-	ASSATDRAEGYT
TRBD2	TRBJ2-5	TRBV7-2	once	ASSFRGGRAGETQY
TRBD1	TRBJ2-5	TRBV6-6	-	ASSLDRVQETQY
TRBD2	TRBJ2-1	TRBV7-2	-	ASSLEWTRIDEQF
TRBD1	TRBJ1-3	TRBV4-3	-	ASSPQPGQGNTIY
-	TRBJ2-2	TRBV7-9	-	ASRRTDNTGELF
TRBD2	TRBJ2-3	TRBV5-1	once	ASRRAGLAGTTDTQY
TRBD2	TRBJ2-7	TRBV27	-	ASSYTPGTSGAEQY
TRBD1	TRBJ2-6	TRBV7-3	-	ASSLTAGGLPGANVLT
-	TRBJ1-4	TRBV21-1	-	ASNSEKLF
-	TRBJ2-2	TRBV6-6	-	ASRLAHTGELF
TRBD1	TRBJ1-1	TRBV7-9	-	ASSSGQNMNTEAF
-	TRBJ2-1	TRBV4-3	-	ASSQGYRENEQF
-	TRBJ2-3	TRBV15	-	ATAGTPQISTDTQY
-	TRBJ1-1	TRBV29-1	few	SVEIQNTEAF
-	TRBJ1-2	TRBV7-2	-	ASSLHRDMGPLYGYT
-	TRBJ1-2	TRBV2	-	ASIRDGYGYT
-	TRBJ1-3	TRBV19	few	ASSGVGQGYTIY
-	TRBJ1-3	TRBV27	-	ATAGSHPLKYSGNTIY
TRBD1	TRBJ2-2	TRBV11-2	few	ASSLDRTGQTGELF
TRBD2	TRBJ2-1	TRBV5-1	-	ASSSRGAYEQF
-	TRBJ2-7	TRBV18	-	ASSVAGSSYEQY
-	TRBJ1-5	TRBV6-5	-	ASSFTGPGPQH
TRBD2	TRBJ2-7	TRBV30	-	AWSKSGSSEQY
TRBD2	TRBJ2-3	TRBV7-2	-	ASEAGGRYTQY
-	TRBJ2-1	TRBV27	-	ASNEGGRPPF
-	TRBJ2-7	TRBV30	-	AWSQGSSYEQY
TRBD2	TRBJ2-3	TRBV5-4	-	ASSSGLARPADTQY
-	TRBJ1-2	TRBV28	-	ASSPRQSGYT
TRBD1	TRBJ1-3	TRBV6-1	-	ASSVFGQGAGNTIY
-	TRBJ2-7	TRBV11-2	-	ASSLVLPVGGAGSSEQY
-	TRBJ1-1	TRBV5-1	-	ASSLTRNTEAF
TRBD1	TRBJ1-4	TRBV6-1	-	ASSEWRGQSNEKLF
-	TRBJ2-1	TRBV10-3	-	AISLLADEQF
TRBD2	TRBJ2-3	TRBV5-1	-	ASMPSGSADTQY
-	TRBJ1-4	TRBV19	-	ASRAIATNEKLF
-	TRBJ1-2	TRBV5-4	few	ASSSTGFGYT
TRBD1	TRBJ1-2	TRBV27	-	ASSLAGGNYGYT
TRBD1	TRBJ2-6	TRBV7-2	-	ASSLTGGSGANVLT
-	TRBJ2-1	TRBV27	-	ASSLPAGPKGVRQF